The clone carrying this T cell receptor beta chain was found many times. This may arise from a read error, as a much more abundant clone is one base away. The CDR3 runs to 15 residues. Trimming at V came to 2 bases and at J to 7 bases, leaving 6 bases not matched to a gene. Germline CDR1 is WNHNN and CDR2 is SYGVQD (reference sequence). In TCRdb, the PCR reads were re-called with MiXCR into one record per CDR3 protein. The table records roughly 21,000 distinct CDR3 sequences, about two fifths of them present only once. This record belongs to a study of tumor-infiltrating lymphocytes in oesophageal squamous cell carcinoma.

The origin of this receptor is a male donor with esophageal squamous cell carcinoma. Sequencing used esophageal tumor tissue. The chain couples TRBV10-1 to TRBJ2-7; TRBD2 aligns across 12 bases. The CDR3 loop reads CASSETSGRYNEQYF. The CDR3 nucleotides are TGCGCCAGCAGTGAGACTAGCGGGAGGTACAATGAGCAGTACTTC.